The TCR beta chain under discussion was sequenced for a study of T cell responses to AZD1222 COVID-19 vaccine. Study results and caveats: The CD4 TCRs associated with vaccination extended across spike and predominated at 160-218 and 743-854.

Both about-4-week and about-12-week second-dose recipients were combined. As regards this clone: The target antigen is unknown.

This CDR3 has 16 amino acids. Germline CDR1 is MNHNY and CDR2 is SVGAGI (reference sequence). Trimming took 6 bases from V and 0 from J, leaving 15 bases between them. Profiled with immunoSEQ multiplex PCR; TCRdb holds only in-frame clones, not every one. Among fewer than 100,000 clones listed, around 88% were seen once. The sequence was obtained from an adult who received the AZD1222 COVID-19 vaccine. This material consisted of peripheral blood, taken 28 days after the second AZD1222 dose. The chain is built from TRBV6-6 and TRBJ1-5, with D unresolved. CDR3 residues: CASSHQNRYSNQPQHF. In DNA form, the CDR3 reads TGTGCCAGCAGCCACCAGAACCGTTATAGCAATCAGCCCCAGCATTTT.